These T cell receptor beta chains were read from a single sample in a study of blood T cells in healthy people across ages. TCRdb independently ran MiXCR on the 5' RACE reads; one entry per CDR3 protein. There are some 1.8 million distinct CDR3 sequences in the sample; around 40% occur only once, and 23% lies in the top ten. Source material: blood. The receptors derive from a human donor in good health. Each CDR3 is given with its conserved first and last residue. A D gene is named only where the DNA matches it firmly. The size entry is marked missing in some rows and otherwise reads once, few, many or a size class.

>NA|TRBV24-1|15|TRBD1|TRBJ2-1
TGTGCCACCAGTGATCCAAGGACAGGGTACAATGAGCAGTTCTTC
CATSDPRTGYNEQFF
>NA|TRBV20-1|14|TRBD1|TRBJ1-5
TGCAGTGCTAGACCTGGGACAGGCGATCAGCCCCAGCATTTT
CSARPGTGDQPQHF
>few|TRBV6-1|15|NA|TRBJ2-5
TGTGCCACTCGGAAAGGGGGTAATATCCAAGAGACCCAGTACTTC
CATRKGGNIQETQYF
>NA|TRBV20-1|17|NA|TRBJ2-1
TGCAGTGCCTCGCCCCCGGTCCTCAGACAGCTTTACAATGAGCAGTTCTTC
CSASPPVLRQLYNEQFF
>many|TRBV7-9|15|TRBD1|TRBJ2-5
TGTGCCAGCAGCTTAGGGACAGGCCGGCAAGAGACCCAGTACTTC
CASSLGTGRQETQYF
>NA|TRBV3-1|13|NA|TRBJ2-3
TGTGCCAGCAGCCCCATGACGAGGGGTACGCAGTATTTT
CASSPMTRGTQYF
>many|TRBV5-1|11|NA|TRBJ2-7
TGCGCCAGTAAGTCAGCCTACGAGCAGTACTTC
CASKSAYEQYF
>few|TRBV4-1|13|NA|TRBJ1-1
TGCGCCAGCATCGGAGTTATGAACACTGAAGCTTTCTTT
CASIGVMNTEAFF
>NA|TRBV14|15|NA|TRBJ1-2
TGTGCCAGCAGCCAAGTTAAGGGGGATGACTATGGCTACACCTTC
CASSQVKGDDYGYTF
>NA|TRBV5-1|16|TRBD1|TRBJ2-7
TGCGCCAGCAGCTTGACTATACAGGGGTCCCCCTACGAGCAGTACTTC
CASSLTIQGSPYEQYF
>few|TRBV7-2|14|NA|TRBJ1-4
TGTGCCAGCAGCTTTAAGGGGGAATCCGGAAAACTGTTTTTT
CASSFKGESGKLFF
>once|TRBV20-1|15|NA|TRBJ2-1
TGCAGTGCTAGAGATCTCGGACTCCGGCACAATGAGCAGTTCTTC
CSARDLGLRHNEQFF
>NA|TRBV12-3/TRBV12-4|17|TRBD1|TRBJ2-4
TGTGCCAGCAGCCCTAGGGGACAGTCGGGCGCCAAAAACATTCAGTACTTC
CASSPRGQSGAKNIQYF
>NA|TRBV29-1|18|TRBD1|TRBJ1-4
TGCAGCGCCACTATGGGGACAGGGAAAAGATCGGATAATGAAAAACTGTTTTTT
CSATMGTGKRSDNEKLFF
>NA|TRBV7-9|13|NA|TRBJ2-2
TGTGCCAGCAGCGATCCGGAAACCGGGGAGCTGTTTTTT
CASSDPETGELFF
>NA|TRBV7-2|15|NA|TRBJ1-5
TGTGCCAGCAGCTTTTTGGCCCTTAAAGGGCAGCCCCAGCATTTT
CASSFLALKGQPQHF
>NA|TRBV6-4|14|NA|TRBJ1-2
TGTGCCAGCAGGGATGTGGGGGCAAACTATGGCTACACCTTC
CASRDVGANYGYTF
>NA|TRBV14|16|NA|TRBJ2-7
TGTGCCAGCAGCCTAGGTTGGGCTAGTCCTCCCTACGAGCAGTACTTC
CASSLGWASPPYEQYF
>NA|TRBV20-1|14|TRBD2|TRBJ2-5
TGCAGTGGAAGGGACCGCGGGGGGCAAGAGACCCAGTACTTC
CSGRDRGGQETQYF
>NA|TRBV5-1|18|TRBD1|TRBJ1-2
TGCGCCAGCAGCTTGGCCGAAGGGGGGACAGGGGGCGTCAGTGGCTACACCTTC
CASSLAEGGTGGVSGYTF
>NA|TRBV5-1|15|TRBD2|TRBJ2-5
TGCGCCAGCAGCCTCGGACTAGCGGATTACAATGAGCAGTACTTC
CASSLGLADYNEQYF
>once|TRBV20-1|10|NA|TRBJ2-5
TGCAGTGCCGGGGGAGGGACCCAGTACTTC
CSAGGGTQYF
>many|TRBV9|15|NA|TRBJ2-5
TGTGCCAGCAGCGTAGGGATCAACCCAGGAGAGACCCAGTACTTC
CASSVGINPGETQYF
>NA|TRBV7-2|15|TRBD1|TRBJ2-5
TGTGCCAGCAGCGCTACCAGACAGGGTCTAGAGACCCAGTACTTC
CASSATRQGLETQYF
>NA|TRBV4-3|13|NA|TRBJ1-1
TGCGCCAGCAGCCAAGAGGGGGTGACTGAAGCTTTCTTT
CASSQEGVTEAFF
>NA|TRBV7-9|12|NA|TRBJ2-1
TGTGCCAGCAGCTTCGATGGTATCAAGCAGTTCTTC
CASSFDGIKQFF
>NA|TRBV15|16|TRBD2|TRBJ2-5
TGTGCCACCAGCAGGGGACTAGCGGGGATGCCGGATGAGCAGTACTTC
CATSRGLAGMPDEQYF
>few|TRBV28|17|TRBD2|TRBJ2-3
TGTGCCAGCAGTCGGACTAGCGGGGGAACTAGCACAGATACGCAGTATTTT
CASSRTSGGTSTDTQYF
>NA|TRBV5-1|12|NA|TRBJ2-7
TGCGCCAGCAGCTTGCCTGGGCTCGAGCAGTACTTC
CASSLPGLEQYF
>few|TRBV12-3/TRBV12-4|13|TRBD1|TRBJ1-4
TGTGCCAGCAGTACTAGACAGGGGAAAAAACTGTTTTTT
CASSTRQGKKLFF
>NA|TRBV7-9|12|NA|TRBJ2-5
TGTGCCAGCAGCACCTTATACAGGACCCAGTACTTC
CASSTLYRTQYF
>few|TRBV9|14|NA|TRBJ2-7
TGTGCCAGCAGCGCTCGGGGCTACTACTACGAGCAGTACTTC
CASSARGYYYEQYF